Listed here are 17 T cell receptor beta chains from one sample, sequenced in a study of T cell clonality in common variable immunodeficiency. Findings of the study overall: Reportedly, TCR beta sequences from common variable immunodeficiency showed fewer deletions and N-nucleotide insertions.

Sequencing was performed with immunoSEQ multiplex PCR; in TCRdb, only in-frame clones are kept and a portion is missing. Recorded here are 20,000 to 30,000 clones, none singletons. These receptors' targets are unknown. Sequenced: peripheral blood mononuclear cells. Receptors originate from a human donor with common variable immunodeficiency.

In this sample, this clone turned up many times. The CDR3 loop reads CSVTRTGGYGYTF. Partial CDR3 DNA: TGCAGCGTCACGAGGACCGGCGGGTATGGC. V is TRBV29-1 and J is TRBJ1-2; D gene ambiguous. The read terminates 3 residues before the CDR3 end, so the remaining end is supplied by the germline J gene. The CDR3 totals 13 residues. Between the trimmed V and J ends, which lost 6 bases and 5 bases, there was a span of 16 bases. Germline loops: CDR1 SQVTM, CDR2 ANQGSEA.

Of note for this clone: The read comes to an end 3 residues before the CDR3 does, leaving the germline J gene to fill in the end. The chain has TRBV7-9 and TRBJ2-7, with D perhaps matching TRBD1 (5 bases). This CDR3 has 14 residues. Per the germline V gene, CDR1 is SEHNR and CDR2 is FQNEAQ (reference sequence). V gave up 4 bases and J gave up 2 bases, with 12 bases separating them. The covered CDR3 bases are TGTGCCAGCAGCTCAGGGTTGTCACCCTACGAG. It yields the protein CASSSGLSPYE. The full CDR3 is CASSSGLSPYEQYF.

This clone was recorded at least ten times. The CDR3 end falls 3 residues outside the read, so it is completed with the germline J gene. The chain combines TRBV7-2 with TRBJ2-5, with TRBD2 matching over 9 bases. Trimming removed 4 bases from V and 5 bases from J; junction bases left unmatched: 5. The CDR3 is 14 amino acids. Germline CDR1 is SGHTA and CDR2 is FQGNSA. The CDR3 spells CASSSSGRSETQYF. CDR3 bases read: TGTGCCAGCAGCTCCAGCGGGAGGAGTGAGACC. The complete variable domain, with remaining parts taken from reference TRBV7-2 and TRBJ2-5, reads GAGVSQSPSNKVTEKGKDVELRCDPISGHTALYWYRQSLGQGLEFLIYFQGNSAPDKSGLPSDRFSAERTGGSVSTLTIQRTQQEDSAVYLCASSSSGRSETQYFGPGTRLLVL.

This clone showed up many times. The read gets to within 3 residues of the CDR3 end, and the germline J gene fills in the rest. The rearrangement links TRBV5-1 to TRBJ2-5, with 15 bases lining up with TRBD2. From germline, CDR1 is SGHRS and CDR2 YFSETQ. With V trimmed by 6 bases and J by 2 bases, 5 bases remained unmatched. The CDR3 runs 16 residues. The CDR3 here is CASTTGLAGGQETQYF. The DNA read from the CDR3 is TGCGCCAGCACCACGGGACTAGCGGGGGGACAAGAGACC.

This clone showed up many times. The CDR3 extends 3 residues past the end of the read, so its final part is completed from the germline J gene. The rearrangement links TRBV18 to TRBJ2-5; D ambiguous. Trimming removed 3 bases at V and 2 bases at J, with 7 bases between. The CDR3 spans 13 residues. CDR1 KGHSH and CDR2 LQKENI come from the germline V gene. The chain's CDR3 is CASSPSQQETQYF. Partial CDR3 DNA: TGTGCCAGCTCACCTTCGCAGCAAGAGACC.

Remarks on this clone: With the read ending 3 residues before the CDR3 end, the germline J gene is used to fill in that end. This chain links TRBV6-2 or TRBV6-3 with TRBJ1-3; a possible D gene is TRBD1 (5 bases). Trimming pared 8 bases from V and 0 bases from J, leaving 14 bases between. Germline V gene sequence: CDR1 MNHEY, CDR2 SVGEGT. This CDR3 has 15 residues. The CDR3 loop is CASLREAYSGNTIYF. Partial CDR3 DNA: TGTGCCAGCCTCAGGGAAGCCTACTCTGGAAACACC.

This clone was counted many times. The CDR3 is cut off 3 residues early in the read; its end comes from the germline J gene. The chain uses TRBV18 and TRBJ2-3, with D hard to call. The V end was cut by 2 bases, the J end by 6 bases, with 6 bases between. This CDR3 comprises 12 residues. CDR1 and CDR2 from the germline V gene are KGHSH and LQKENI. This CDR3 reads CASSPGPDTQYF. CDR3 bases read: TGTGCCAGCTCACCAGGGCCGGATACG.

This clone occurred a few times. The CDR3 loop is CASSPLPGLAGRESSYEQYF. The CDR3 bases that were read are TGTGCCAGCTCACCACTTCCAGGACTAGCGGGAAGGGAATCGTCCTACGAG. This chain connects TRBV18 to TRBJ2-7; TRBD2 aligns across 12 bases. With the read ending 3 residues before the CDR3 end, the germline J gene is used to fill in that end. The CDR3 has 20 amino acids. Germline V CDR1 and CDR2: KGHSH, LQKENI. V shed 1 base and J 1 base; nucleotides not matched to a gene: 14.

This clone came up many times. Read data end 3 residues before the CDR3 end; the end is taken from the germline J gene. The chain employs TRBV7-6 and TRBJ2-3; D uncertain. Germline V gene sequence: CDR1 SGHVS, CDR2 FNYEAQ. This CDR3 is built from 14 residues. Between the trimmed V and J ends, which lost 3 bases and 4 bases, there was a span of 11 bases. The covered CDR3 bases are TGTGCCAGCAGCTTCTTGTCTGCGGCAGATACG. Its translation: CASSFLSAADT. The CDR3 in its entirety is CASSFLSAADTQYF.

This clone has ten or more counts. Read coverage stops 3 residues before the CDR3 terminus; the germline J gene supplies the remainder. The chain employs TRBV6-1 and TRBJ2-6, with D perhaps assigned TRBD1 or TRBD2 (6 bases each). The V and J ends lost 6 bases and 1 base respectively, with 19 bases between them. This CDR3 has 18 residues. The germline gives CDR1 MNHNS, CDR2 SASEGT. The chain's CDR3 is CASREQGWDSSGANVLTF. Incomplete CDR3 DNA: TGTGCCAGCAGGGAACAGGGTTGGGACTCTTCTGGGGCCAACGTC.

This clone was detected only a few times. The read stops 3 residues short of the end of the CDR3; the missing end is completed from the germline J gene. J is TRBJ2-3 and V is TRBV7-2, with D tentatively TRBD2 (6 bases). V lost 8 bases to trimming and J lost 6 bases, with 18 bases between them. CDR1 and CDR2 (germline): SGHTA, FQGNSA. The CDR3 covers 14 residues. The CDR3 protein is CASGAGWSRDTQYF. The part of the CDR3 DNA that was read is TGTGCCAGCGGGGCGGGGTGGTCGCGCGATACG.

This clone appeared a few times. With the read ending 3 residues before the CDR3 end, the germline J gene is used to fill in that end. The gene calls are TRBV30 and TRBJ2-7, with D perhaps matching TRBD2 (5 bases). The CDR3 covers 14 residues. Between the trimmed V and J ends, which lost 1 base and 0 bases, there was a span of 10 bases. Germline V gives CDR1 GTSNPN, CDR2 SVGIG (reference sequence). The part of the CDR3 DNA that was read is TGTGCCTGGAGTGAAAGCGGACTCTCCTACGAG. Its translation is CAWSESGLSYE. The CDR3 in full is CAWSESGLSYEQYF.

This clone was counted ten times or more. Coverage ceases 3 residues before the CDR3 finishes, and the germline J gene fills in the end. This chain connects TRBV10-1 to TRBJ2-3; 9 bases fit TRBD2. The CDR3 totals 15 residues. Looked up from germline, CDR1 is WNHNN and CDR2 is SYGVQD (reference sequence). The trim removed 6 bases at V and 2 bases at J, leaving 6 bases unmatched. CDR3 in amino acids: CASRATSGPTDTQYF. Incomplete CDR3 DNA: TGCGCCAGCAGGGCAACTAGCGGGCCCACAGATACG.

This clone was seen repeatedly, ten times or more. The CDR3 region is CASSLWTWLDSGNTIYF. The CDR3 DNA, read in part, is TGTGCCAGCAGCTTATGGACATGGTTGGACTCTGGAAACACC. This chain connects TRBV7-8 to TRBJ1-3; a weak D match, TRBD1 (5 bases). The CDR3 end is not reached by the read, which stops 3 residues before it; the germline J gene fills it in. From germline, CDR1 is SGHVS and CDR2 FQNEAQ. V was cut by 2 bases and J by 0 bases, with 14 bases left in between. The CDR3 has 17 amino acids.

This clone was detected a few times. The CDR3 end is not reached by the read, which stops 3 residues before it; the germline J gene fills it in. The chain is built from TRBV7-2 and TRBJ2-5; 13 nucleotides match TRBD2. The CDR3 extends over 15 amino acids. Germline CDR1 and CDR2: SGHTA and FQGNSA. Trimming at V came to 4 bases and at J to 4 bases, leaving 3 bases not matched to a gene. The part of the CDR3 DNA that was read is TGTACCAGCAGCTACGGGACTAGCGGGGTAGAGACC. Protein sequence: CTSSYGTSGVET. The full CDR3 protein reads CTSSYGTSGVETQYF.

Points on this clone: The read ends 3 residues early relative to the CDR3; the germline J gene fills the gap. The J gene is TRBJ2-1, the V gene TRBV5-1, with D tentatively TRBD2 (6 bases). Germline V gene data show CDR1 as SGHRS and CDR2 as YFSETQ. V dropped 6 bases and J dropped 8 bases, with 12 bases sitting between them. The CDR3 runs 12 residues. CDR3 sequence: CASNGDFYEQFF. The sequenced part of the CDR3 DNA is TGCGCCAGCAACGGGGACTTCTATGAG. Full variable domain (remainder filled in from reference TRBV5-1 and TRBJ2-1): KAGVTQTPRYLIKTRGQQVTLSCSPISGHRSVSWYQQTPGQGLQFLFEYFSETQRNKGNFPGRFSGRQFSNSRSEMNVSTLELGDSALYLCASNGDFYEQFFGPGTRLTVL.

In this sample, this clone turned up many times. Read coverage stops 3 residues before the CDR3 terminus; the germline J gene supplies the remainder. J is TRBJ2-5 and V is TRBV7-2, with TRBD2 identical over 13 bases. Germline V gives CDR1 SGHTA, CDR2 FQGNSA. V gave up 4 bases and J gave up 5 bases; unmatched junction bases: 4. This CDR3 contains 15 residues. The CDR3 here is CASSSTSGGAETQYF. CDR3 DNA (partial): TGTGCCAGCAGCTCTACTAGCGGGGGGGCGGAGACC.